Included here is one TCR beta chain sequence, with context. These data are taken from a study of T cell changes during pregnancy in multiple sclerosis. Data came from immunoSEQ multiplex PCR; TCRdb stores just in-frame clones and leaves some out. The sample includes over 55,000 clones, 70% to 90% of them seen just once. The germline V gene has CDR1 SNHLY and CDR2 FYNNEI. Trimming pared 1 base from V and 8 bases from J, leaving 20 bases between. The CDR3 length is 16 residues. The sample consisted of peripheral blood, taken in the first trimester of pregnancy. The clonotype comes from a female donor with multiple sclerosis, enrolled in a pregnancy study. V gene TRBV2 combines with J gene TRBJ1-1, with D possibly being TRBD1 (6 bases). The chain's CDR3 is CASSEGGGFAGVEAFF. In nucleotides, the CDR3 is TGTGCCAGCAGTGAAGGGGGAGGGTTTGCAGGGGTCGAAGCTTTCTTT.